These 19 T cell receptor beta chains were sequenced from one sample in a study of T cell responses to AZD1222 COVID-19 vaccine. This table comes from immunoSEQ multiplex PCR, and its TCRdb copy is limited to in-frame clones, with some not included. The sample yields over 130,000 clones, about 90% seen once. The sequences come from peripheral blood, collected 28 days after the second AZD1222 dose. The receptor source for this set is an adult who received the AZD1222 COVID-19 vaccine.

The genes are TRBV2 and TRBJ1-2; D is unclear. The V end lost 3 bases, the J end lost 2 bases, and 7 bases lay between the germline ends. Germline values: CDR1 SNHLY, CDR2 FYNNEI. The CDR3 runs to 13 residues. The CDR3 reads CASSDGENYGYTF. CDR3 coding DNA: TGTGCCAGCAGTGACGGCGAAAACTATGGCTACACCTTC.

The genes are TRBV18 and TRBJ2-2, with a tentative D call TRBD1 (5 bases). The CDR3 is 17 amino acids. Deletions cut 3 bases from V and 0 bases from J, with 14 bases between. In germline, CDR1 is KGHSH, CDR2 LQKENI. This chain's CDR3 is CASSPIDSLSNTGELFF. The CDR3 nucleotides read TGTGCCAGCTCACCCATCGACAGCCTTTCGAACACCGGGGAGCTGTTTTTT.

The chain has TRBV12-3 or TRBV12-4 and TRBJ1-2, with D possibly matching TRBD1 (5 bases). Trimming removed 5 bases at V and 6 bases at J, with 10 bases between. This CDR3 region has 12 residues. The CDR3 region is CASSIGHNGYTF. The DNA of the CDR3 is TGTGCCAGCAGTATCGGACATAATGGCTACACCTTC.

The J gene is TRBJ2-7, the V gene TRBV7-2, with 11 bases matching TRBD1. The J segment lost 4 bases and the V segment lost 0 bases, leaving 2 bases of the junction unmatched. Germline V gene data show CDR1 as SGHTA and CDR2 as FQGNSA. This CDR3 has 15 residues. The CDR3 DNA is TGTGCCAGCAGCTTAGCCGGGACAGGGGGATACGAGCAGTACTTC. Translating it yields CASSLAGTGGYEQYF.

The chain is built from TRBV4-3 and TRBJ2-2; TRBD2 matches at 9 bases. CDR3 length: 17 residues. Germline V gene lookup returns CDR1 LGHNA and CDR2 YSLEER. V was pared by 0 bases and J by 5 bases, with 7 bases of the junction left unmatched. CDR3 nucleotides: TGCGCCAGCAGCCAAGACGCGGGGGGGAGGCGGACCGGGGAGCTGTTTTTT. It yields the protein CASSQDAGGRRTGELFF.

The J gene is TRBJ1-2, the V gene TRBV18, with D possibly being TRBD1 (6 bases). The V end lost 0 bases, the J end lost 6 bases, and 14 bases lay between the germline ends. This CDR3 has 15 residues. Germline V CDR1 and CDR2: KGHSH, LQKENI. This CDR3 reads CASSPPSGAPDGYTF. The CDR3 nucleotides are TGTGCCAGCTCACCACCGTCAGGGGCCCCCGATGGCTACACCTTC. The whole variable domain, filled in from reference TRBV18 and TRBJ1-2, reads NAGVMQNPRHLVRRRGQEARLRCSPMKGHSHVYWYRQLPEEGLKFMVYLQKENIIDESGMPKERFSAEFPKEGPSILRIQQVVRGDSAAYFCASSPPSGAPDGYTFGSGTRLTVV.

The chain couples TRBV28 to TRBJ1-3; perhaps TRBD1 as D (6 bases). V was trimmed by 4 bases and J by 0 bases, leaving 7 bases between them. Germline V lookup: CDR1 MDHEN, CDR2 SYDVKM. This CDR3 region has 14 residues. The CDR3 coding sequence is TGTGCCAGCAGTTGGGGGGCCTCTGGAAACACCATATATTTT. Translation: CASSWGASGNTIYF.

For the CDR3, the DNA is TGTGCCAGCACACCCCCCGGGGTCACAGATACGCAGTATTTT. It codes for CASTPPGVTDTQYF. The chain is built from TRBV6-6 and TRBJ2-3, with D possibly matching TRBD2 (5 bases). Trimming pared 7 bases from V and 2 bases from J, leaving 13 bases between. The germline V gene encodes CDR1 MNHNY and CDR2 SVGAGI (reference sequence). The CDR3 has 14 amino acids.

J is TRBJ1-1 and V is TRBV5-6; TRBD1 aligns across 11 bases. CDR3 size: 16 residues. V shed 3 bases, J shed 3 bases, and the junction held 7 bases outside the gene matches. CDR1 and CDR2 from the germline V gene are SGHDT and YYEEEE. In DNA, the CDR3 is TGTGCCAGCAGCTCGGGGGGACAGGGGGTTTACACTGAAGCTTTCTTT. It specifies CASSSGGQGVYTEAFF. Together with reference TRBV5-6 and TRBJ1-1, the CDR3 gives the full variable domain: DAGVTQSPTHLIKTRGQQVTLRCSPKSGHDTVSWYQQALGQGPQFIFQYYEEEERQRGNFPDRFSGHQFPNYSSELNVNALLLGDSALYLCASSSGGQGVYTEAFFGQGTRLTVV.

This clone was detected only once. The genes are TRBV7-9 and TRBJ1-6; 7 nucleotides align to TRBD1. Trimming at V came to 5 bases and at J to 7 bases, leaving 5 bases not matched to a gene. The germline V gene has CDR1 SEHNR and CDR2 FQNEAQ (reference sequence). The CDR3 is 14 residues long. CDR3 in amino acids: CASSLGQQNSPLHF. CDR3 DNA: TGTGCCAGCAGCCTGGGACAGCAAAATTCACCCCTCCACTTT.

The sample holds one count of this clone. The V call is TRBV7-7, the J call TRBJ2-3; TRBD2 aligns across 16 bases. The V gene end was trimmed by 5 bases and the J gene end by 0 bases; junction bases not matched to a gene: 5. The CDR3 sequence is 18 residues long. Germline V CDR1 and CDR2: SSHAT, FNYEAQ (reference sequence). CDR3 sequence reads: CASSLGLAGGSSTDTQYF. DNA of the CDR3: TGTGCCAGCAGCCTGGGACTAGCGGGGGGGAGTAGCACAGATACGCAGTATTTT.

The chain employs TRBV9 and TRBJ2-1, with no clear D. Trimming left V 0 bases short and J 10 bases short, with 14 bases between. Germline V gene lookup returns CDR1 SGDLS and CDR2 YYNGEE. The CDR3 is made up of 14 amino acids. CDR3 DNA: TGTGCCAGCAGCGTAGTCCCAGATCCGGTCGAGCAGTTCTTC. Protein: CASSVVPDPVEQFF.

This chain links TRBV19 with TRBJ1-1; the D is unclear. Germline V gene sequence: CDR1 LNHDA, CDR2 SQIVND (reference sequence). V lost 7 bases, J lost 1 base, and 7 bases lay in between. The CDR3 sequence is 12 residues long. DNA for the CDR3: TGTGCCAGTACCGCCACGAACACTGAAGCTTTCTTT. Its translation: CASTATNTEAFF.

The chain is built from TRBV6-5 and TRBJ1-5; unclear D gene. Germline CDR1 is MNHEY and CDR2 is SVGAGI. V lost 6 bases and J 5 bases, leaving 8 bases between the germline ends. There are 12 residues in the CDR3. The CDR3 sequence: CASSSSDQPQHF. The CDR3, as DNA: TGTGCCAGCAGCTCAAGTGATCAGCCCCAGCATTTT.

There are a few counts of this clone. The chain couples TRBV21-1 to TRBJ2-6. TRBV21-1 is listed as a pseudogene. This CDR3 is built from 19 residues. CDR3 region: CASSHKGRLFPSGANVLTF. The DNA of the CDR3 is TGTGCCAGCAGCCACAAAGGACGGCTTTTCCCCTCTGGGGCCAACGTCCTGACTTTC.

The chain joins TRBV7-5 to TRBJ1-6; the table calls TRBD1, which could not be checked here. TRBV7-5 is deemed a pseudogene. The CDR3 is made up of 15 amino acids. The CDR3 sequence: CARSLVYSYNSPLHF. The CDR3 coding sequence is TGTGCCAGAAGCTTAGTTTACAGCTATAATTCACCCCTCCACTTT.

The chain uses TRBV4-1 and TRBJ2-5; no definite D call. The CDR3 is 15 amino acids. Per germline, CDR1 MGHRA and CDR2 YSYEKL. With 0 bases removed from V and 1 base from J, the gap between germline ends came to 9 bases. Written as DNA, the CDR3 is TGCGCCAGCAGCCAAGATTCGGGCTCCCAAGAGACCCAGTACTTC. This codes for CASSQDSGSQETQYF.

V gene TRBV24-1 combines with J gene TRBJ2-3; D is tentatively TRBD1 or TRBD2 (5 bases each). Trimming took 4 bases from V and 5 from J, leaving 18 bases between them. Looked up from germline, CDR1 is KGHDR and CDR2 is SFDVKD. This CDR3 is built from 16 residues. The CDR3 loop is CATSDSGTASGDTQYF. Written as DNA, the CDR3 is TGTGCCACCAGTGACTCCGGGACCGCCTCCGGAGATACGCAGTATTTT.

CDR3 nucleotide sequence: TGTGCCAGCAGTCGGACGATGAACACTGAAGCTTTCTTT. It yields the protein CASSRTMNTEAFF. The chain couples TRBV12-3 or TRBV12-4 to TRBJ1-1; no clear D. Between the trimmed V and J ends, which lost 5 bases and 0 bases, there was a span of 7 bases. This CDR3 region has 13 residues.